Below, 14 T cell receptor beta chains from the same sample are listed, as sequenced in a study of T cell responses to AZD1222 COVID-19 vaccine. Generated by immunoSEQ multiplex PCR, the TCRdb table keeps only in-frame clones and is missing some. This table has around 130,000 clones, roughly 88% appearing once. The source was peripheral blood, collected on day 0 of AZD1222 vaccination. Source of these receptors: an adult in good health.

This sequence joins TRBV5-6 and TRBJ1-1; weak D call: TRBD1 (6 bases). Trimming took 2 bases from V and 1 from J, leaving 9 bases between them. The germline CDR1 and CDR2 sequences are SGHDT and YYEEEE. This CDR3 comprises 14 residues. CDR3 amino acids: CASSFDRRNTEAFF. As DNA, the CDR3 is TGTGCCAGCAGCTTCGACAGGAGGAACACTGAAGCTTTCTTT.

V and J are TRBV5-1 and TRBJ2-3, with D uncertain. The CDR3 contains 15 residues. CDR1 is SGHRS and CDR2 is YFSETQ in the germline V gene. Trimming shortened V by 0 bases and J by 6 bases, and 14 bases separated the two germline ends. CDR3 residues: CASSLALPEVDTQYF. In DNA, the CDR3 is TGCGCCAGCAGCTTGGCCCTCCCAGAGGTCGATACGCAGTATTTT.

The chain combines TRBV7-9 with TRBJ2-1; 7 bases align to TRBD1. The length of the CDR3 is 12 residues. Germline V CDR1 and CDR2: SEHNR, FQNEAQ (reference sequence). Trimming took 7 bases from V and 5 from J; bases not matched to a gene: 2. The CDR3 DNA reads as TGTGCCAGCATAGGACAGGACAATGAGCAGTTCTTC. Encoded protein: CASIGQDNEQFF. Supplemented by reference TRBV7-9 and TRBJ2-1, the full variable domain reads DTGVSQNPRHKITKRGQNVTFRCDPISEHNRLYWYRQTLGQGPEFLTYFQNEAQLEKSRLLSDRFSAERPKGSFSTLEIQRTEQGDSAMYLCASIGQDNEQFFGPGTRLTVL.

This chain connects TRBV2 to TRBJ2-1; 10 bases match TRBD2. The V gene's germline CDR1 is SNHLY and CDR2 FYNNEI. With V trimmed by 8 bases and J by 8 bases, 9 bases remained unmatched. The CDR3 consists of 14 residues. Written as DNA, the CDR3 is TGTGCCAGCCGACGGACTAGCGGCGGGGATGAGCAGTTCTTC. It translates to CASRRTSGGDEQFF.

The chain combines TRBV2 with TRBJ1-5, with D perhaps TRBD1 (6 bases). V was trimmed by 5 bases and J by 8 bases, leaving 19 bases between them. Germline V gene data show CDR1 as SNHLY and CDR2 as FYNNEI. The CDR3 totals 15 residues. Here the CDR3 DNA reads TGTGCCAGCAGTCACCGGGCCACGGAGGGGGAGCCCCAGCATTTT. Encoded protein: CASSHRATEGEPQHF.

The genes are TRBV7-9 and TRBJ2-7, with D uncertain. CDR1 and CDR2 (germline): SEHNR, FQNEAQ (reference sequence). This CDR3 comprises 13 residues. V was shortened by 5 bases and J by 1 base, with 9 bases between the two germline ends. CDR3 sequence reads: CASSEDRSYEQYF. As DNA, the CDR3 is TGTGCCAGCAGCGAGGACCGTTCCTACGAGCAGTACTTC.

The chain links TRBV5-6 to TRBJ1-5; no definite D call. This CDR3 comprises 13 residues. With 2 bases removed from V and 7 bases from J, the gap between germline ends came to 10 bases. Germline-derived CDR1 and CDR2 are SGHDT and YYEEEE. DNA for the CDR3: TGTGCCAGCAGCTTCGGGGAAGTCCAGCCCCAGCATTTT. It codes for CASSFGEVQPQHF.

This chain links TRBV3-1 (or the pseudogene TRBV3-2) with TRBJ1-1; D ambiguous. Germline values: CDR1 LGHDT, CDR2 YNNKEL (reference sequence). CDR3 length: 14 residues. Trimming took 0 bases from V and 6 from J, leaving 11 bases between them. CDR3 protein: CASSQEGIKAEAFF. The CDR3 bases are TGTGCCAGCAGCCAAGAGGGGATAAAGGCTGAAGCTTTCTTT.

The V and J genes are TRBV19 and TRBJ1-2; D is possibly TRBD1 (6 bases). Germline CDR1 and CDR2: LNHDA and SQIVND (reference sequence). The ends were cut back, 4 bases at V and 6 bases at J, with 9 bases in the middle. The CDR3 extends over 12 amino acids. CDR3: CASSNRADGYTF. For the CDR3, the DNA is TGTGCCAGTAGTAACAGGGCTGATGGCTACACCTTC.

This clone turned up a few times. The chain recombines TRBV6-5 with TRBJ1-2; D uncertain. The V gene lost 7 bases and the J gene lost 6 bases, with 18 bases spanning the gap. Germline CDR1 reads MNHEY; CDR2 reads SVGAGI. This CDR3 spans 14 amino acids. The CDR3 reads CASISYRRADGYTF. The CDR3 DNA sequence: TGTGCCAGCATCTCCTATAGGAGGGCGGATGGCTACACCTTC.

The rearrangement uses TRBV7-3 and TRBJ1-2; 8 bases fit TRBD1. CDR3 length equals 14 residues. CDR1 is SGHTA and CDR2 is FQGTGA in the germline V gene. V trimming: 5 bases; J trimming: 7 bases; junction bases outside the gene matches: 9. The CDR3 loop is CASSLAQGAGGYTF. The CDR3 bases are TGTGCCAGCAGCCTTGCCCAGGGGGCTGGTGGCTACACCTTC. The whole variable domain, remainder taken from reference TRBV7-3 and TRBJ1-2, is GAGVSQTPSNKVTEKGKYVELRCDPISGHTALYWYRQSLGQGPEFLIYFQGTGAADDSGLPNDRFFAVRPEGSVSTLKIQRTERGDSAVYLCASSLAQGAGGYTFGSGTRLTVV.

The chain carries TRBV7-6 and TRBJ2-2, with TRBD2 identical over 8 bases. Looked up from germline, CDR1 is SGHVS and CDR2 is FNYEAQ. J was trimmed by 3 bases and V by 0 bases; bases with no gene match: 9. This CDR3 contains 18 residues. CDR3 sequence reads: CASSLARRTSPDTGELFF. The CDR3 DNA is TGTGCCAGCAGCTTAGCGCGGAGGACTAGCCCCGACACCGGGGAGCTGTTTTTT.

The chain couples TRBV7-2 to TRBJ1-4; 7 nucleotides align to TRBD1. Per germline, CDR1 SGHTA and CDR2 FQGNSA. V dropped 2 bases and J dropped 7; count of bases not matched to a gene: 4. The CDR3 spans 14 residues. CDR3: CASSLIQGFEKLFF. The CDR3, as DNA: TGTGCCAGCAGCTTAATACAGGGGTTTGAAAAACTGTTTTTT.

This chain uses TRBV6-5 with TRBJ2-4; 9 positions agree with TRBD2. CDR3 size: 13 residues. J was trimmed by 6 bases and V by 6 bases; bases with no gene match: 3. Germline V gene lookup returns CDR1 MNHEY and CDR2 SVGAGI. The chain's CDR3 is CASSGLARNIQYF. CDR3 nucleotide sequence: TGTGCCAGCAGCGGACTAGCGAGAAACATTCAGTACTTC.